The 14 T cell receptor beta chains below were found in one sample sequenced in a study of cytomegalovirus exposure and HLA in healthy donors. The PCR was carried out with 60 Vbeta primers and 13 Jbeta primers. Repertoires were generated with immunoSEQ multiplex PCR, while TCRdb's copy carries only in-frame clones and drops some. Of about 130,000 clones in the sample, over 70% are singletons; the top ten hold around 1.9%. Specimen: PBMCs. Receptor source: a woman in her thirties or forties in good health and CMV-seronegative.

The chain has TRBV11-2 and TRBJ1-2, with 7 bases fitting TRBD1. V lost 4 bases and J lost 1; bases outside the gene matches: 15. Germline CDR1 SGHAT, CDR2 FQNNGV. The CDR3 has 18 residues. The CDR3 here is CASSSIRDRSLLNYGYTF. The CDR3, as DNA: TGTGCCAGCAGCTCGATCCGGGACAGAAGCCTACTTAACTATGGCTACACCTTC.

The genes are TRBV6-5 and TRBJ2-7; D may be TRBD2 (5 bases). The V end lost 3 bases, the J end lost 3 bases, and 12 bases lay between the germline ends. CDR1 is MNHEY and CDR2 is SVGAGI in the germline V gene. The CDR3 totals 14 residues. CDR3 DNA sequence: TGTGCCAGCAGTTATTTTGAGGGAAACTACGAGCAGTACTTC. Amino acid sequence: CASSYFEGNYEQYF.

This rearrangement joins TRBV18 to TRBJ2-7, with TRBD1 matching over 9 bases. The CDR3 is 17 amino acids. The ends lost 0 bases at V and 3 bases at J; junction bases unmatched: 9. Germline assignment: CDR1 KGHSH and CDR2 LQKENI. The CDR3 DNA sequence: TGTGCCAGCTCACCACCGAACGTGGGGACAGGGCGCTACGAGCAGTACTTC. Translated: CASSPPNVGTGRYEQYF. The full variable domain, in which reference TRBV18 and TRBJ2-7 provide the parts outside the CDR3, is NAGVMQNPRHLVRRRGQEARLRCSPMKGHSHVYWYRQLPEEGLKFMVYLQKENIIDESGMPKERFSAEFPKEGPSILRIQQVVRGDSAAYFCASSPPNVGTGRYEQYFGPGTRLTVT.

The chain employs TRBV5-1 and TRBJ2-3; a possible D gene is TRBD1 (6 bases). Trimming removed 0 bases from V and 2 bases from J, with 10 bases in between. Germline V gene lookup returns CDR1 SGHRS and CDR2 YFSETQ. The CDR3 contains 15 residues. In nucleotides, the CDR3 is TGCGCCAGCAGCTTGGCAGGGGCCGACACAGATACGCAGTATTTT. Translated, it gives CASSLAGADTDTQYF. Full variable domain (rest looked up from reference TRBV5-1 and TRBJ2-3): KAGVTQTPRYLIKTRGQQVTLSCSPISGHRSVSWYQQTPGQGLQFLFEYFSETQRNKGNFPGRFSGRQFSNSRSEMNVSTLELGDSALYLCASSLAGADTDTQYFGPGTRLTVL.

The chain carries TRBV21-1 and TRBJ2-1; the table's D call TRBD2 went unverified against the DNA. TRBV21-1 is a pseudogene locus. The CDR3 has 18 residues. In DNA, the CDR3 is TGTGCCAGCAGCAAAGATCCCTCTAGCGGGAACTCCTACAATGAGCAGTTCTTC. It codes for CASSKDPSSGNSYNEQFF.

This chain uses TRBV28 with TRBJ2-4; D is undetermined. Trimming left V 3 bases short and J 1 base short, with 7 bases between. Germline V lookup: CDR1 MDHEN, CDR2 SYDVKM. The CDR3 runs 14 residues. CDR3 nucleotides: TGTGCCAGCAGTTTTGGGCTGGCCAAAAACATTCAGTACTTC. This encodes CASSFGLAKNIQYF.

Written as DNA, the CDR3 is TGCGCCAGCAGCTTGGCGGGGATTGAAGGCTCCTACAATGAGCAGTTCTTC. It yields the protein CASSLAGIEGSYNEQFF. The chain recombines TRBV5-1 with TRBJ2-1, with D possibly matching TRBD2 (5 bases). The CDR3 extends over 17 amino acids. Germline-derived CDR1 and CDR2 are SGHRS and YFSETQ. The V and J ends lost 0 bases and 0 bases respectively, with 13 bases between them.

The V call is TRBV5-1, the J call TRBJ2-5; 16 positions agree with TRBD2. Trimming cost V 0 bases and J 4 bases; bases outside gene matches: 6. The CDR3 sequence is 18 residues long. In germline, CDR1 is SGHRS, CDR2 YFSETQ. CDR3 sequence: CASSLAGTSGGASETQYF. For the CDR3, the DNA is TGCGCCAGCAGCTTGGCCGGGACTAGCGGGGGGGCGTCAGAGACCCAGTACTTC.

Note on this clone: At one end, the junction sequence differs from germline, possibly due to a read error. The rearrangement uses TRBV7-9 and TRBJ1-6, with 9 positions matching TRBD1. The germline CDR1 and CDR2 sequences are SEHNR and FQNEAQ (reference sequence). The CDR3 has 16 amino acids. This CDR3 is CSSSLGSGTGNSPLHF. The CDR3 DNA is TGTTCCAGCAGCTTAGGCTCCGGGACAGGGAATTCACCCCTCCACTTT.

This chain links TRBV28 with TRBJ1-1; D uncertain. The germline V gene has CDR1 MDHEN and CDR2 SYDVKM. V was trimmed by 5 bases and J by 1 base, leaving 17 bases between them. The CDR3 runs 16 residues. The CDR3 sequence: CASSHPEDYTNTEAFF. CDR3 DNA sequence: TGTGCCAGCAGTCACCCCGAGGACTACACGAACACTGAAGCTTTCTTT.

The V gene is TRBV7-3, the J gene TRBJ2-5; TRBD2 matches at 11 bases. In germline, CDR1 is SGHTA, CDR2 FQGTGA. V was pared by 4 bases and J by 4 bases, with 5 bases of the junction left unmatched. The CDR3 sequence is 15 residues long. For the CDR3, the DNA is TGTGCCAGCAGCTCCTCCGGGACTAGCGGAGAGACCCAGTACTTC. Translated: CASSSSGTSGETQYF.

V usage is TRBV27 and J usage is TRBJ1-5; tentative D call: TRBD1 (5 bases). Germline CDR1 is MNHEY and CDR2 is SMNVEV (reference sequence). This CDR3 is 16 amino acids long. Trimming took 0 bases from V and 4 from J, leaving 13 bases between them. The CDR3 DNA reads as TGTGCCAGCAGTTTATCGGGTATAAACAGGAATCAGCCCCAGCATTTT. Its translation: CASSLSGINRNQPQHF.

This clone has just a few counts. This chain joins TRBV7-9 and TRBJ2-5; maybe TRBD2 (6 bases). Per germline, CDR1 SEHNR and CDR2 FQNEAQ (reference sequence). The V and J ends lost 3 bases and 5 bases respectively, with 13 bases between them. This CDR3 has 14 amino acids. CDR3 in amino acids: CASSFGGSRETQYF. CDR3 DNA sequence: TGTGCCAGCAGCTTCGGAGGGAGTAGGGAGACCCAGTACTTC.

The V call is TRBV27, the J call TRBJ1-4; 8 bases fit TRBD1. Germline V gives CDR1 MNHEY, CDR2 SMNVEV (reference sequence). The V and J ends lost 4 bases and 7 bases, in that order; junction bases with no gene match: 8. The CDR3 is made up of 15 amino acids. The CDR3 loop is CASSSRGRFGEKLFF. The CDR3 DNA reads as TGTGCCAGCAGTTCCAGGGGGCGCTTCGGTGAAAAACTGTTTTTT.